Following are 28 T cell receptor beta chains from one sample sequenced in a study of blood T cell repertoires in COVID-19. The data were produced by immunoSEQ multiplex PCR, yet TCRdb's version contains in-frame clones alone and is incomplete. Of about 150,000 clones listed, 79% are singletons. What was sequenced was peripheral blood. Receptor source: a man in his fifties with active or convalescent COVID-19.

The chain links TRBV18 to TRBJ2-5, with D tentatively TRBD1 (5 bases). The V end lost 2 bases, the J end lost 5 bases, and 21 bases lay between the germline ends. Germline V gene data show CDR1 as KGHSH and CDR2 as LQKENI. The CDR3 consists of 17 residues. This CDR3 reads CASSPTLTYRRRETQYF. The CDR3 region has the DNA TGTGCCAGCTCACCAACCTTGACTTACAGGCGGCGGGAGACCCAGTACTTC.

This chain joins TRBV19 and TRBJ2-2, with a possible D match to TRBD2 (6 bases). CDR3 size: 15 residues. The germline V gene has CDR1 LNHDA and CDR2 SQIVND (reference sequence). V dropped 6 bases and J dropped 4 bases, with 15 bases sitting between them. The CDR3 is CASREGLRSTGELFF. As DNA, the CDR3 is TGTGCCAGTAGGGAGGGACTTCGGAGCACCGGGGAGCTGTTTTTT. Combining the CDR3 with reference TRBV19 and TRBJ2-2 gives the whole variable domain DGGITQSPKYLFRKEGQNVTLSCEQNLNHDAMYWYRQDPGQGLRLIYYSQIVNDFQKGDIAEGYSVSREKKESFPLTVTSAQKNPTAFYLCASREGLRSTGELFFGEGSRLTVL.

This clone was counted a single time. The genes are TRBV11-2 and TRBJ2-3; D is perhaps TRBD2 (6 bases). The CDR3 has 12 residues. CDR1 SGHAT and CDR2 FQNNGV come from the germline V gene. V lost 5 bases and J lost 10, with 13 bases in between. CDR3 bases: TGTGCCAGCAGCCCGAGACTAGAGGCGCAGTATTTT. It codes for CASSPRLEAQYF.

This clone was detected a few times. The chain uses TRBV24-1 and TRBJ2-3; D not resolved. Germline V gives CDR1 KGHDR, CDR2 SFDVKD. CDR3 size: 15 residues. With 3 bases removed from V and 4 bases from J, the gap between germline ends came to 13 bases. CDR3 loop: CATSDPSKLADTQYF. The CDR3 bases are TGTGCCACCAGTGATCCCTCGAAGCTCGCAGATACGCAGTATTTT.

This CDR3 reads CASSSGLTDTQYF. Here the CDR3 DNA reads TGTGCCAGCAGCTCGGGTCTCACAGATACGCAGTATTTT. The V and J genes are TRBV9 and TRBJ2-3; no firm D call. Germline CDR1 is SGDLS and CDR2 is YYNGEE. The V end lost 4 bases, the J end lost 2 bases, and 8 bases lay between the germline ends. The CDR3 has 13 residues.

This chain links TRBV28 with TRBJ1-6; no clear D gene. The length of the CDR3 is 13 residues. CDR1 is MDHEN and CDR2 is SYDVKM in the germline V gene. Deletions cut 2 bases from V and 9 bases from J, with 8 bases between. The chain's CDR3 is CASSLRRASPLHF. For the CDR3, the DNA is TGTGCCAGCAGTTTAAGGAGGGCTTCACCCCTCCACTTT.

For this clone: The junction and the germline gene differ at one end; a read error may be behind it. The chain has TRBV5-4 and TRBJ1-2; D gene uncertain. Germline-derived CDR1 and CDR2 are SGHNT and YYREEE (reference sequence). The CDR3 is made up of 14 amino acids. The CDR3 region is CASSLSGLSYDYTF. As DNA, the CDR3 is TGTGCCAGCAGCTTGAGTGGACTGTCATATGACTACACCTTC.

This clone was seen once. The CDR3 spells CASSFQYRGRISYNEQFF. In nucleotides, the CDR3 is TGTGCCAGCAGTTTCCAGTACAGGGGCAGGATCTCCTACAATGAGCAGTTCTTC. The chain couples TRBV27 to TRBJ2-1, with TRBD1 identical over 7 bases. This CDR3 has 18 amino acids. Germline CDR1 and CDR2: MNHEY and SMNVEV (reference sequence). Losses at the gene ends were 3 bases for V and 0 bases for J; bases not matched to a gene: 11.

The gene calls are TRBV24-1 and TRBJ2-7; D is perhaps TRBD2 (6 bases). This CDR3 contains 13 residues. V was shortened by 5 bases and J by 7 bases, with 14 bases between the two germline ends. Germline CDR1 reads KGHDR; CDR2 reads SFDVKD. The CDR3 reads CATSVFGGREQYF. The DNA for the CDR3 is TGTGCCACCAGTGTTTTCGGGGGTCGAGAGCAGTACTTC.

The chain recombines TRBV29-1 with TRBJ1-2, with 8 bases aligning to TRBD1. CDR1 SQVTM and CDR2 ANQGSEA come from the germline V gene. This CDR3 contains 12 residues. V shed 6 bases and J 8 bases; nucleotides not matched to a gene: 8. The CDR3 is CSVETGDGGYTF. The CDR3 DNA is TGCAGCGTCGAGACAGGGGACGGGGGCTACACCTTC.

The rearrangement uses TRBV5-1 and TRBJ1-3; the match to TRBD1 covers 7 bases. The ends lost 0 bases at V and 4 bases at J; junction bases unmatched: 10. The germline V gene has CDR1 SGHRS and CDR2 YFSETQ. CDR3 length: 17 amino acids. CDR3 nucleotide sequence: TGCGCCAGCAGCTTGGGCCCGAGGGGGACAGAGGGAAACACCATATATTTT. Protein sequence: CASSLGPRGTEGNTIYF.

The chain joins TRBV4-2 to TRBJ2-1; 10 bases agree with TRBD2. V shed 1 base, J shed 9 bases, and the junction held 12 bases outside the gene matches. Germline CDR1 and CDR2: LGHNA and YNFKEQ. The length of the CDR3 is 17 residues. The CDR3 sequence is CASSQASSASGGGEQFF. The CDR3 nucleotides are TGTGCCAGCAGCCAAGCATCCTCGGCTAGCGGGGGAGGTGAGCAGTTCTTC.

Regarding this clone: The sample contains more than one DNA sequence encoding this CDR3. The chain is built from TRBV3-1 (or the pseudogene TRBV3-2) and TRBJ1-2; TRBD1 matches at 7 bases. Germline V gene sequence: CDR1 LGHDT, CDR2 YNNKEL (reference sequence). Germline trimming cut 0 bases from V and 6 bases from J; bases unmatched to any gene: 7. This CDR3 spans 15 amino acids. CDR3 sequence (DNA): TGTGCCAGCAGCCAAGATAGGGGTAGGGGGCATGGCTACACCTTC. Its translation: CASSQDRGRGHGYTF.

This chain connects TRBV9 to TRBJ2-3; 12 nucleotides line up with TRBD2. The V gene end was trimmed by 4 bases and the J gene end by 6 bases; junction bases not matched to a gene: 12. The CDR3 runs to 17 residues. Germline CDR1 and CDR2: SGDLS and YYNGEE. The CDR3 here is CASSPELAGGGVDTQYF. CDR3 nucleotide sequence: TGTGCCAGCAGCCCCGAACTAGCGGGAGGCGGAGTTGATACGCAGTATTTT.

The chain is built from TRBV30 and TRBJ2-2; TRBD2 is a possible D gene (5 bases). V was clipped by 0 bases and J by 6 bases, with 8 bases between them. Germline CDR1 GTSNPN, CDR2 SVGIG (reference sequence). The CDR3 spans 13 residues. This CDR3 reads CAWSVSGAGELFF. CDR3 bases: TGTGCCTGGAGTGTTTCCGGGGCCGGGGAGCTGTTTTTT.

The CDR3 bases are TGTGCCAGCAGCTTAGCTATTCTATCCTCCTACGAGCAGTACTTC. This translates into CASSLAILSSYEQYF. The rearrangement uses TRBV7-2 and TRBJ2-7; D call uncertain. With 0 bases removed from V and 0 bases from J, the gap between germline ends came to 9 bases. Germline V gene sequence: CDR1 SGHTA, CDR2 FQGNSA. The CDR3 covers 15 residues.

This clone was seen a single time. The rearrangement links TRBV6-5 to TRBJ1-1; 7 bases align to TRBD1. With V trimmed by 2 bases and J by 3 bases, 3 bases remained unmatched. The CDR3 extends over 14 amino acids. Germline V lookup: CDR1 MNHEY, CDR2 SVGAGI. CDR3 coding DNA: TGTGCCAGCAGTTACCGCAGGGGGGACACTGAAGCTTTCTTT. Its protein is CASSYRRGDTEAFF.

This clone was counted a single time. The chain couples TRBV11-3 to TRBJ1-1; D is undetermined. This CDR3 region has 14 residues. Trimming shortened V by 2 bases and J by 1 base, and 8 bases separated the two germline ends. Germline V gene sequence: CDR1 SGHNT, CDR2 YENEEA. This CDR3 reads CASSLTPGNTEAFF. The CDR3 nucleotides are TGTGCCAGCAGCTTAACCCCGGGGAACACTGAAGCTTTCTTT.

The J gene is TRBJ2-7, the V gene TRBV6-1; TRBD2 matches at 7 bases. The germline V gene encodes CDR1 MNHNS and CDR2 SASEGT. The ends lost 1 base at V and 7 bases at J; junction bases unmatched: 10. This CDR3 spans 15 amino acids. The CDR3 loop reads CASSEVGGRAGEQYF. CDR3 sequence (DNA): TGTGCCAGCAGTGAAGTAGGAGGGAGGGCCGGGGAGCAGTACTTC.

The CDR3 here is CASSPSGRASTQYF. The DNA for the CDR3 is TGTGCCAGCAGCCCTAGCGGGAGGGCCAGTACCCAGTACTTC. The chain uses TRBV11-2 and TRBJ2-5; TRBD2 matches at 12 bases. CDR3 length: 14 amino acids. Trimming removed 5 bases from V and 8 bases from J; junction bases left unmatched: 6. Germline CDR1 reads SGHAT; CDR2 reads FQNNGV. Full variable domain (missing parts from reference TRBV11-2 and TRBJ2-5): EAGVAQSPRYKIIEKRQSVAFWCNPISGHATLYWYQQILGQGPKLLIQFQNNGVVDDSQLPKDRFSAERLKGVDSTLKIQPAKLEDSAVYLCASSPSGRASTQYFGPGTRLLVL.

The chain uses TRBV2 and TRBJ2-7; 13 nucleotides agree with TRBD2. Losses at the gene ends were 0 bases for V and 5 bases for J; bases not matched to a gene: 4. CDR3 size: 16 residues. Per germline, CDR1 SNHLY and CDR2 FYNNEI. CDR3 sequence reads: CASSEARLAGGHEQYF. In DNA, the CDR3 is TGTGCCAGCAGTGAAGCGCGACTAGCGGGAGGTCACGAGCAGTACTTC.

The CDR3: CASSRGQGGSQPQHF. The CDR3 region has the DNA TGTGCCAGTAGTAGGGGACAGGGGGGAAGTCAGCCCCAGCATTTT. The chain has TRBV19 and TRBJ1-5; 11 nucleotides line up with TRBD1. V shed 4 bases, J shed 6 bases, and the junction held 5 bases outside the gene matches. The germline gives CDR1 LNHDA, CDR2 SQIVND (reference sequence). The CDR3 spans 15 residues.

In its sample, this clone was seen a few times. This chain joins TRBV5-1 and TRBJ2-2; 7 bases are shared with TRBD1. Germline trimming cut 2 bases from V and 6 bases from J; bases unmatched to any gene: 4. There are 14 residues in the CDR3. Germline V gene data show CDR1 as SGHRS and CDR2 as YFSETQ. The CDR3 coding sequence is TGCGCCAGCAGCTTAACCCAGGGGGCCGGGGAGCTGTTTTTT. This encodes CASSLTQGAGELFF. The full variable domain, its missing parts supplied by reference TRBV5-1 and TRBJ2-2, is KAGVTQTPRYLIKTRGQQVTLSCSPISGHRSVSWYQQTPGQGLQFLFEYFSETQRNKGNFPGRFSGRQFSNSRSEMNVSTLELGDSALYLCASSLTQGAGELFFGEGSRLTVL.

V and J are TRBV4-1 and TRBJ1-5; TRBD1 aligns across 8 bases. The CDR3 spans 14 residues. V shed 4 bases and J 7 bases; nucleotides not matched to a gene: 6. The V gene's germline CDR1 is MGHRA and CDR2 YSYEKL. DNA for the CDR3: TGCGCCAGCAGCCCTCGGGACAGGCGGCAGCCCCAGCATTTT. It translates to CASSPRDRRQPQHF.

V is TRBV24-1 and J is TRBJ2-1; 10 bases map to TRBD2. The CDR3 loop spans 16 amino acids. The J segment lost 3 bases and the V segment lost 3 bases, leaving 4 bases of the junction unmatched. Germline CDR1 reads KGHDR; CDR2 reads SFDVKD. CDR3 sequence: CATSDPLAGVYNEQFF. CDR3 in DNA: TGTGCCACCAGTGATCCCCTAGCGGGAGTCTACAATGAGCAGTTCTTC.

The CDR3 protein is CASSLVRYNSPLHF. CDR3 DNA sequence: TGTGCCAGCAGCTTAGTCCGGTATAATTCACCCCTCCACTTT. The chain couples TRBV7-3 to TRBJ1-6; D gene unclear. Germline CDR1 reads SGHTA; CDR2 reads FQGTGA. The CDR3 loop spans 14 amino acids. V was cut by 2 bases and J by 4 bases, with 6 bases left in between.

The V call is TRBV7-9, the J call TRBJ1-2; 10 bases are a match to TRBD1. The germline gives CDR1 SEHNR, CDR2 FQNEAQ (reference sequence). The CDR3 is 15 residues long. V dropped 5 bases and J dropped 4; count of bases not matched to a gene: 7. The CDR3 bases are TGTGCCAGCAGCCGTGGGACAGGGGAATTCTATGGCTACACCTTC. Translation gives CASSRGTGEFYGYTF.

The gene calls are TRBV13 and TRBJ2-3; the D gene is possibly TRBD1 (5 bases). Germline V gene sequence: CDR1 PRHDT, CDR2 FYEKMQ (reference sequence). This CDR3 is 15 amino acids long. The ends were cut back, 3 bases at V and 1 base at J, with 11 bases in the middle. For the CDR3, the DNA is TGTGCCAGCAGCTTCAACATAGGGGGCACAGATACGCAGTATTTT. Protein: CASSFNIGGTDTQYF.